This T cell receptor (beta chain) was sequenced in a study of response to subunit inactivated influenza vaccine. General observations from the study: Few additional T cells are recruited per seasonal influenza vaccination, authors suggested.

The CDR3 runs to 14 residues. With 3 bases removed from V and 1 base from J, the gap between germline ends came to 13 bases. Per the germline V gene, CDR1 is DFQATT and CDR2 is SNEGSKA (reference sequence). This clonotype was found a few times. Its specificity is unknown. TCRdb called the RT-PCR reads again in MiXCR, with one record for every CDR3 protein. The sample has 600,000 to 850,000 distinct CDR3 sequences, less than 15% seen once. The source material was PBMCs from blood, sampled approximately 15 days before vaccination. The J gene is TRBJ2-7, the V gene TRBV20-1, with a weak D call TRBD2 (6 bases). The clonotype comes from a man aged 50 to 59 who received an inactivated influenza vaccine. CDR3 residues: CSASTAGRSYEQYF. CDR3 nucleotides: TGCAGTGCTAGTACAGCGGGCCGGTCCTACGAGCAGTACTTC.